This T cell receptor beta chain stems from a study of shared clonotypes between healthy human individuals. This table comes from immunoSEQ multiplex PCR, and its TCRdb copy is limited to in-frame clones, with some not included. Here the sample spans around 650,000 clones, about 96% being singletons. The germline CDR1 and CDR2 sequences are MNHEY and SMNVEV (reference sequence). The CDR3 length is 15 residues. With 5 bases clipped from V and 9 bases from J, the junction kept 6 bases outside the gene matches. Study results and caveats: Several donors had 4% to 5% of their naive CD4 clonotypes in common.

CD45RO-negative, CCR7-positively selected cells formed the naive CD8 fraction, excluding terminally differentiated effector memory CD45RA+ cells. All donors were Caucasian adults living in Nashville, Tennessee. Turning to this clone: Its antigen is not known. The sample holds other DNA sequences that translate to the same CDR3.

The sequencing input was naive CD8+ T cells sorted from blood. This TCR was recovered from a woman aged 25 to 45 in good health. V and J are TRBV27 and TRBJ2-1; TRBD2 matches 14 bases. CDR3: CASSPGTSGRVEQFF. Written as DNA, the CDR3 is TGTGCCAGCAGTCCTGGGACTAGCGGGAGAGTTGAGCAGTTCTTC.